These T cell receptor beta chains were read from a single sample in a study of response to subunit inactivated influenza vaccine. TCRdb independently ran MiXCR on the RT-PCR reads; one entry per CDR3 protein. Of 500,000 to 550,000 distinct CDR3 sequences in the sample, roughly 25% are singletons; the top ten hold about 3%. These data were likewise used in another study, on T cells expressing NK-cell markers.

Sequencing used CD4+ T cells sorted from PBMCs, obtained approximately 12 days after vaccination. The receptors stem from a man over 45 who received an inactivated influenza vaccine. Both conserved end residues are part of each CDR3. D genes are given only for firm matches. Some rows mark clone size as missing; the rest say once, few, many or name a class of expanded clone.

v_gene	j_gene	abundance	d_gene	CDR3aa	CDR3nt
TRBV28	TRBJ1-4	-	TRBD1	CASSSPGGKEKLFF	TGTGCCAGCAGTTCGCCAGGGGGTAAGGAAAAACTGTTTTTT
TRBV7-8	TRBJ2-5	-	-	CASSFGEGYQETQYF	TGTGCCAGCAGCTTTGGAGAGGGTTACCAAGAGACCCAGTACTTC
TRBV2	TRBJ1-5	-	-	CASTRMGGRNQPQHF	TGTGCCAGCACCCGGATGGGGGGGCGAAATCAGCCCCAGCATTTT
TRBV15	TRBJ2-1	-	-	CATSSRVSSYNEQFF	TGTGCCACCAGCAGCCGAGTGAGCTCCTACAATGAGCAGTTCTTC
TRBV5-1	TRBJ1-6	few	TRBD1	CASSWGQGYNSPLHF	TGCGCCAGCAGCTGGGGACAGGGGTATAATTCACCCCTCCACTTT
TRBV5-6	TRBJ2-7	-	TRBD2	CASSWSGGGSSYEQYF	TGTGCCAGCAGCTGGAGCGGCGGGGGGAGCTCCTACGAGCAGTACTTC
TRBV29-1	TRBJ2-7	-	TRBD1	CSVVRDRGTYEQYF	TGCAGCGTTGTACGGGACAGGGGGACCTACGAGCAGTACTTC
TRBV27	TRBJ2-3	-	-	CASSSTAPTDTQYF	TGTGCCAGCAGTTCTACGGCGCCCACAGATACGCAGTATTTT
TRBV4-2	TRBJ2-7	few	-	CASSQDWGPYEQYF	TGTGCCAGCAGCCAAGATTGGGGGCCCTACGAGCAGTACTTC
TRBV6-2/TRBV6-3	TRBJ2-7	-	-	CASSYYTTGEQYF	TGTGCCAGCAGTTACTACACTACGGGCGAGCAGTACTTC
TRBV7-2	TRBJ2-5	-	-	CASSPSGAQETQYF	TGTGCCAGCAGCCCCTCGGGGGCCCAAGAGACCCAGTACTTC
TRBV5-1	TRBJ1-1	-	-	CASSLPQRGDEALF	TGCGCCAGCAGCTTGCCTCAGCGGGGGGATGAAGCTCTCTTT
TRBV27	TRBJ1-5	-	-	CASSPGGTSNQPQHF	TGTGCCAGCAGTCCGGGTGGCACTAGCAATCAGCCCCAGCATTTT
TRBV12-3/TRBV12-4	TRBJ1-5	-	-	CASSRGGGWSNQPQHF	TGTGCCAGCAGTCGTGGGGGGGGGTGGAGCAATCAGCCCCAGCATTTT
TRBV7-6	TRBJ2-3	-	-	CASSRQGGTVVNTQYF	TGTGCCAGCAGCCGGCAGGGCGGGACGGTGGTAAATACGCAGTATTTT
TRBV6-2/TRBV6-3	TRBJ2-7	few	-	CASSYVGNEQYF	TGTGCCAGCAGTTACGTGGGGAACGAGCAGTACTTC
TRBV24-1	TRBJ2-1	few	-	CATSDSDAMTRNEQFF	TGTGCCACCAGTGACTCCGACGCTATGACCCGCAATGAGCAGTTCTTC
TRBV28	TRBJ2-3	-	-	CASSGHGVVSLDTQYF	TGTGCCAGCAGCGGCCACGGGGTGGTTTCCTTGGATACGCAGTATTTT
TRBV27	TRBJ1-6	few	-	CASSLGTGLGNSPLHF	TGTGCCAGCAGTTTAGGAACAGGACTCGGGAATTCACCCCTCCACTTT
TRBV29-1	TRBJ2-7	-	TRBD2	CSGGGGSGDSGVYEQYF	TGCAGCGGGGGCGGTGGTAGCGGGGACTCCGGGGTTTACGAGCAGTACTTC
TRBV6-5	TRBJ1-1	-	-	CASSYSITGGRDTEAFF	TGTGCCAGCAGTTACTCGATTACGGGGGGGAGGGACACTGAAGCTTTCTTT
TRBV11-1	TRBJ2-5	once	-	CASSLERAGETQYF	TGTGCCAGCAGCTTAGAAAGAGCAGGGGAGACCCAGTACTTC
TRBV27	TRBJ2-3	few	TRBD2	CASSSTRGTSGTDTQYF	TGTGCCAGCAGTTCTACTCGCGGGACTAGCGGCACAGATACGCAGTATTTT
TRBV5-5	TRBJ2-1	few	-	CASSPGAARVDEQFF	TGTGCCAGCAGCCCAGGGGCGGCCAGGGTCGATGAGCAGTTCTTC
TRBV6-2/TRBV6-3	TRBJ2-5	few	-	CASSYGGHQETQYF	TGTGCCAGCAGTTACGGGGGACACCAAGAGACCCAGTACTTC
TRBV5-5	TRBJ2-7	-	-	CASSLPNYEQYF	TGTGCCAGCAGCTTGCCGAACTACGAGCAGTACTTC
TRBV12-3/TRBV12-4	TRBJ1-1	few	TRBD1	CASSPRRVQGPWTEAFF	TGTGCCAGCAGCCCCAGACGGGTACAGGGGCCGTGGACTGAAGCTTTCTTT
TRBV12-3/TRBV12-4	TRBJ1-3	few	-	CASSFVAGNTIYF	TGTGCCAGCAGTTTCGTAGCTGGAAACACCATATATTTT
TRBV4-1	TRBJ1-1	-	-	CASRHLIRDTEAFF	TGCGCCAGCAGACACTTAATCCGGGACACTGAAGCTTTCTTT
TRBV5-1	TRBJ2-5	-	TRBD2	CATAPSGREETQYF	TGCGCCACGGCCCCTAGCGGGAGAGAAGAGACCCAGTACTTC
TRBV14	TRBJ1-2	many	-	CASRPRGARGYTF	TGTGCCAGCAGACCTCGAGGGGCGCGGGGCTACACCTTC
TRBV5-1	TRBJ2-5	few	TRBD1	CASSSPDRDPRETQYF	TGCGCCAGCAGCTCCCCCGACAGGGACCCCCGGGAGACCCAGTACTTC
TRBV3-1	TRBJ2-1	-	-	CASSRTRAQTDSSYNEQFF	TGTGCCAGCAGCCGGACAAGGGCCCAAACTGATAGCTCCTACAATGAGCAGTTCTTC
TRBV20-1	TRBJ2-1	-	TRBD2	CSARGLAYYNEQFF	TGCAGTGCTAGAGGACTAGCTTATTACAATGAGCAGTTCTTC
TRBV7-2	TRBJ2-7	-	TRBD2	CASSLEVAGGYEQYF	TGTGCCAGCAGCTTAGAGGTAGCGGGGGGTTACGAGCAGTACTTC
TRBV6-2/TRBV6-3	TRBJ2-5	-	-	CASSYGGGAAQYF	TGTGCCAGCAGTTACGGTGGAGGAGCGGCCCAGTACTTC
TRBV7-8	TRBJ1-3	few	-	CASSLAYGRGSGNTIYF	TGTGCCAGCAGCTTAGCGTATGGCAGGGGCTCTGGAAACACCATATATTTT
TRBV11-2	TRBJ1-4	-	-	CASSSGTLIGGEKLFF	TGTGCCAGCAGCTCCGGGACATTAATTGGAGGTGAAAAACTGTTTTTT
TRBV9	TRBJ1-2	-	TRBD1	CASTPTGSNYGYTF	TGTGCCAGCACCCCGACAGGGTCCAACTATGGCTACACCTTC
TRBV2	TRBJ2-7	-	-	CASSGTAQSYEQYF	TGTGCCAGCAGTGGGACAGCACAATCCTACGAGCAGTACTTC
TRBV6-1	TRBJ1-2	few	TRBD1	CASSPWDSSTYGYTF	TGTGCCAGCAGTCCATGGGACAGTTCGACCTATGGCTACACCTTC